Shown below are 3 T cell receptor beta chains from a single sample sequenced in a study of monozygotic twins with inflammatory bowel disease (dated 2019 in TCRdb). The library was prepared using 5' RACE. Sequencer: Illumina HiSeq 2500. Reads reprocessed by TCRdb are summarized as one entry per CDR3 protein sequence, and DNA is absent. The sample's own table lists 140,000 to 150,000 distinct CDR3 sequences. Around 1.2% of the sample rests with the top ten. The sequenced material came from blood. These TCRs come from a human donor with ulcerative colitis or Crohn's disease, or a healthy co-twin of an affected twin (not recorded which).

CDR3 sequence reads: CASSSFAKQILYEQYF. The V and J genes are TRBV5-4 and TRBJ2-7. The CDR3 loop spans 16 amino acids. CDR1 is SGHNT, CDR2 YYREEE, per germline (reference sequence).

This chain connects TRBV6-5 to TRBJ2-7. From germline, CDR1 is MNHEY and CDR2 SVGAGI. CDR3 length equals 15 residues. CDR3 loop: CASSYSGNRAYEQYF.

J is TRBJ2-1 and V is TRBV28; as DNA is missing, the TRBD1 call by TCRdb cannot be tested. Germline values: CDR1 MDHEN, CDR2 SYDVKM. CDR3 size: 12 residues. The CDR3 protein is CASSPGGNEQFF.